The sequence of this T cell receptor beta chain was determined in a study of T cell responses to AZD1222 COVID-19 vaccine. Here immunoSEQ multiplex PCR was the method, and the copy in TCRdb shows in-frame clones only, minus some. The sample yields about 120,000 clones, 88% seen once. This CDR3 is built from 14 residues. The germline CDR1 and CDR2 sequences are MNHEY and SVGAGI. The ends lost 6 bases at V and 4 bases at J; junction bases unmatched: 8. This chain joins TRBV6-5 and TRBJ2-7; 8 bases map to TRBD1. The origin of this receptor is an adult in good health. The sample in question was peripheral blood, obtained on day 0 of AZD1222 vaccination. The CDR3 DNA reads as TGTGCCAGCAGGACCCCGACAGGGGCGTACGAGCAGTACTTC. Its translation: CASRTPTGAYEQYF.